This TCR beta chain was sequenced in a study of T cell responses to AZD1222 COVID-19 vaccine. Study in general: Researchers grouped second doses given at about 4 or about 12 weeks into one pool.

Worth noting for this clone: Its antigen is not identified.

Trimming pared 3 bases from V and 3 bases from J, leaving 12 bases between. Per the germline V gene, CDR1 is ENHRY and CDR2 is SYGVKD. The length of the CDR3 is 14 residues. Study-level results: The peak T cell response came first, and repertoires were sampled only after it. Spike-specific TCR breadth and depth rose after two AZD1222 doses.

TCRdb's copy holds only in-frame clones and misses some; the assay was immunoSEQ multiplex PCR. Altogether under 150,000 clones are present, nearly 95% being singletons, with the ten largest covering around 5.9%. Sequencing was performed on peripheral blood, taken on day 0 of AZD1222 vaccination. The receptor comes from an adult in good health. The rearrangement joins TRBV10-3 to TRBJ2-7; D gene uncertain. CDR3 sequence reads: CAISEGPTNYEQYF. CDR3 sequence (DNA): TGTGCCATCAGTGAAGGACCAACTAACTACGAGCAGTACTTC.